This is a list of T cell receptor beta chains from one sample in a study of graft-versus-host responses after intestinal transplantation. The data were produced by immunoSEQ multiplex PCR, yet TCRdb's version contains in-frame clones alone and is incomplete. The sample shows tens of thousands of clones, around nine tenths of them seen only once. Their cognate antigens are unknown. The sequencing used unstimulated CD4+ T cells sorted from spleen or lymph node cells, collected before intestinal transplant. The receptors here all came from a human donor who received an intestinal transplant. CDR3s include the opening cysteine and the closing phenylalanine or tryptophan. Each record gives: CDR3 DNA, CDR3 protein, J gene, clone size, V gene, D gene. A D gene is named only where the DNA matches it firmly. Expanded clones get a size class; other rows say once, few or many, or leave the size out.

TGTGCCAGTAGTATTTTGACAGGCCGAGCAACTAATGAAAAACTGTTTTTT CASSILTGRATNEKLFF TRBJ1-4 once TRBV19 .
TGTGCCAGCAGTGCGGTGTCCTACGAGCAGTACTTC CASSAVSYEQYF TRBJ2-7 . TRBV27 .
TGTGCCAGCAGCCTCAGTTCAGGGGAACATGAGACCCAGTACTTC CASSLSSGEHETQYF TRBJ2-5 . TRBV11-2 .
TGCGCCAGCAGTCACCAGGGGGGGACCTACGAGCAGTACTTC CASSHQGGTYEQYF TRBJ2-7 . TRBV5-1 .
TGTGCCAGCAGCTTATTGCCTAGCGGGAGTTCGTCCTACAATGAGCAGTTCTTC CASSLLPSGSSSYNEQFF TRBJ2-1 . TRBV11-1 TRBD2
TGTGCCAGCAGCTTCGCTCGCCAAGAGACCCAGTACTTC CASSFARQETQYF TRBJ2-5 few TRBV7-7 .
TGTGCCAGCAACGGGGGGAGACAGAGCCCGACTAACTATGGCTACACCTTC CASNGGRQSPTNYGYTF TRBJ1-2 . TRBV2 .
TGTGCCATCCAGGACAGGGAGGAAGGGAATGAGCAGTTCTTC CAIQDREEGNEQFF TRBJ2-1 . TRBV5-4 TRBD1
TGTGCCAGCAGTTTTCGTGCAGTAAACTCCTACGAGCAGTACTTC CASSFRAVNSYEQYF TRBJ2-7 . TRBV28 .
TGCGCCAGCAGCCAAGTACAGGGGGGGGCTTTCTTT CASSQVQGGAFF TRBJ1-1 . TRBV4-1 TRBD1
TGTGCCACCAGCAGAGATAGCCTCTACGAGCAGTACTTC CATSRDSLYEQYF TRBJ2-7 . TRBV15 .
TGTGCCAGCAGTATGTCCCGGGACAGGGTCACAGATACGCAGTATTTT CASSMSRDRVTDTQYF TRBJ2-3 . TRBV2 TRBD1
TGTGCCATCAGTGAGTCTAGGGACCATGGCTACACCTTC CAISESRDHGYTF TRBJ1-2 few TRBV10-3 .
TGTGCCTGGAGCGGACAGGGGAATCAGCCCCAGCATTTT CAWSGQGNQPQHF TRBJ1-5 . TRBV30 TRBD1
TGTGCCATCAGTGCCCAGGGGCCAGATACGCAGTATTTT CAISAQGPDTQYF TRBJ2-3 . TRBV10-3 .
TGTGCCACCCGGAGACAGGGAGGGCCCTACGAGCAGTACTTC CATRRQGGPYEQYF TRBJ2-7 . TRBV6-5 .
TGTGCCAGCAGGAAGAGGGGGGGTCCGGGAAACACCATATATTTT CASRKRGGPGNTIYF TRBJ1-3 . TRBV6-5 .
TGTGCCAGCAGTTCCTTTGGCCGGGACAGGGGGTACGAGCAGTACTTC CASSSFGRDRGYEQYF TRBJ2-7 once TRBV27 TRBD1
TGTGCCAGCAGCTTAGTCCAGGGGGTGGGGGAGCTGTTTTTT CASSLVQGVGELFF TRBJ2-2 . TRBV7-8 TRBD1
TGTGCCAGCAGAAGCGCCGGGACTAACCCCTACGAGCAGTACTTC CASRSAGTNPYEQYF TRBJ2-7 few TRBV6-5 TRBD2
TGCGCCAGCAGCTTTGCTAGCGGGGCCAGCACAGATACGCAGTATTTT CASSFASGASTDTQYF TRBJ2-3 . TRBV5-1 TRBD2
TGTGCCAGCAGTACTAGGGGGCGTTGGGGTCCAGATACGCAGTATTTT CASSTRGRWGPDTQYF TRBJ2-3 . TRBV2 TRBD1